This T cell receptor beta chain derives from a study of control samples from healthy donors and cancer patients. CDR3 length equals 16 residues. Trimming took 3 bases from V and 5 from J; bases not matched to a gene: 12. Germline CDR1 and CDR2: GTSNPN and SVGIG (reference sequence). Measured with immunoSEQ multiplex PCR; TCRdb has only the in-frame clones, and not every one. This sample's clone table lists about 210,000 clones. The J gene is TRBJ2-5, the V gene TRBV30; 10 bases map to TRBD2. The TCR originated in a woman aged 25-40 years in good health. What was sequenced was blood. In DNA form, the CDR3 reads TGTGCCTGGAGACCGACTCTAGCGGGGGTAGGCGAGACCCAGTACTTC. Translated, it gives CAWRPTLAGVGETQYF.